The 3 T cell receptor beta chains given below trace back to one sample, sequenced in a study of control samples from healthy donors and cancer patients. The method was immunoSEQ multiplex PCR; TCRdb's version includes in-frame clones alone and lacks a portion of them. Here the sample spans approximately 100,000 clones, around 86% being singletons. The specimen was blood. All receptors derive from a man aged 30-40 years in good health.

The V call is TRBV5-1, the J call TRBJ2-5, with TRBD2 matching 7 bases. The ends lost 1 base at V and 5 bases at J; junction bases unmatched: 8. This CDR3 region has 15 residues. Germline CDR1 is SGHRS and CDR2 is YFSETQ. The DNA of the CDR3 is TGCGCCAGCAGCTTGAGGCCAGCCGGGGGGGAGACCCAGTACTTC. This gives the protein CASSLRPAGGETQYF.

The rearrangement joins TRBV28 to TRBJ1-1, with D possibly matching TRBD1 (5 bases). The germline gives CDR1 MDHEN, CDR2 SYDVKM. There are 15 residues in the CDR3. The V and J ends lost 4 bases and 4 bases respectively, with 16 bases between them. The DNA for the CDR3 is TGTGCCAGCAGTTCCCGAGGAGGGGAGGGCACTGAAGCTTTCTTT. Its translation is CASSSRGGEGTEAFF.

This rearrangement joins TRBV18 to TRBJ2-5; D not certain. From germline, CDR1 is KGHSH and CDR2 LQKENI. V lost 0 bases to trimming and J lost 4 bases, with 6 bases between them. CDR3 size: 13 residues. CDR3 protein: CASSPPSSETQYF. Here the CDR3 DNA reads TGTGCCAGCTCACCACCGAGCTCAGAGACCCAGTACTTC.